This T cell receptor (beta chain) is drawn from a study of blood T cell repertoires in COVID-19. Turning to the study itself: From the United States, Italy and Spain came samples of acute and convalescent COVID-19. PBMCs, B-cell-depleted T cells, or T cells were the source of the cDNA or gDNA that made up the material.

The CDR3 length is 14 residues. Germline CDR1 SGHTA, CDR2 FQGTGA. V gave up 4 bases and J gave up 7 bases; unmatched junction bases: 5. Original processing methods: It was from reference gene primer amplification that nucleated cell counts were estimated. This table comes from immunoSEQ multiplex PCR, and its TCRdb copy is limited to in-frame clones, with some not included. The V and J calls and the clone size are those of that table, but D and trimming were determined from the DNA. The sample contains some 120,000 clones, about 85% of which appear only once. Sequenced sample: peripheral blood. The TCR was taken from a man aged 60 to 75 with acute or convalescent COVID-19. The chain has TRBV7-3 and TRBJ2-1; 9 nucleotides match TRBD2. The CDR3: CASSSPGLANEQFF. CDR3 coding DNA: TGTGCCAGCAGCTCACCGGGACTAGCTAATGAGCAGTTCTTC.